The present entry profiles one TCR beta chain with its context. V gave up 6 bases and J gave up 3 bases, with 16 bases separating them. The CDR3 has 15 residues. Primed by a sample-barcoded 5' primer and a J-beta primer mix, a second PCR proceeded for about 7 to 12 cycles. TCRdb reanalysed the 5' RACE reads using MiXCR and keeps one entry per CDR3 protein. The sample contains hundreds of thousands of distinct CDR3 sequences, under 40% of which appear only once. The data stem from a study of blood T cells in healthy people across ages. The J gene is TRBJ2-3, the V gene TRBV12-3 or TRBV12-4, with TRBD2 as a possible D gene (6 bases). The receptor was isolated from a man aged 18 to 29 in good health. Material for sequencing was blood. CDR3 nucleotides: TGTGCCAGCAGCTACGGGGGAGATAGGACAGATACGCAGTATTTT. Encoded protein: CASSYGGDRTDTQYF.